This section outlines one T cell receptor (beta chain) sequence together with its context. The antigen is undetermined. Time point given: cycle 4 day 1 (C4D1), after 6 weeks of nivolumab. Each patient relapsed following autologous stem cell transplantation, and prior brentuximab vedotin exposure differed. The data were obtained in a study of PD-1 blockade in classical Hodgkin lymphoma. Assay used: immunoSEQ multiplex PCR; TCRdb lists only in-frame clones, some missing. Among tens of thousands of clones, under 95% were seen once, and the ten largest hold approximately 10%. Unmatched junction bases numbered 7, after V lost 0 bases and J lost 5 bases. In germline, CDR1 is SGDLS, CDR2 YYNGEE. CDR3 size: 15 residues. Study results and caveats: By C4D1, CD4+ diversity increased significantly, especially in complete responders.

Sequences were derived from peripheral blood mononuclear cells (PBMCs), sampled before the fourth cycle of nivolumab. This chain connects TRBV9 to TRBJ2-5, with TRBD2 matching 7 bases. This sequence originates from a human donor with classical Hodgkin lymphoma. The CDR3 DNA reads as TGTGCCAGCAGCGTAGTAGGACTAGTGGGTGAGACCCAGTACTTC. It translates to CASSVVGLVGETQYF.